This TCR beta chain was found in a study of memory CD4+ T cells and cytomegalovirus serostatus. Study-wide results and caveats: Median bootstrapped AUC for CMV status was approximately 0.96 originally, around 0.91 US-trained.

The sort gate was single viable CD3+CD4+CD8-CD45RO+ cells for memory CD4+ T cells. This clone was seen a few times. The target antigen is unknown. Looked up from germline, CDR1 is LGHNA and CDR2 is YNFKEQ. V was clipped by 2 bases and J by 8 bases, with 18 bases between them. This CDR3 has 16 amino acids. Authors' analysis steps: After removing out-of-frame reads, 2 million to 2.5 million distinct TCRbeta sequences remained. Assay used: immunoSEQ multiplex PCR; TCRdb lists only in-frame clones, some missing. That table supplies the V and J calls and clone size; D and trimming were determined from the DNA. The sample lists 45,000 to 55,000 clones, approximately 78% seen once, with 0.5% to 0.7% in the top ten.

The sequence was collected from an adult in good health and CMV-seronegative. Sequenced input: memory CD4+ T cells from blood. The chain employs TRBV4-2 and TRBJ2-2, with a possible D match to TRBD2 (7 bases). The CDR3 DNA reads TGTGCCAGCAGCCAATTGAGGGCGGGAGACAGGGGGGAGCTGTTTTTT. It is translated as CASSQLRAGDRGELFF.